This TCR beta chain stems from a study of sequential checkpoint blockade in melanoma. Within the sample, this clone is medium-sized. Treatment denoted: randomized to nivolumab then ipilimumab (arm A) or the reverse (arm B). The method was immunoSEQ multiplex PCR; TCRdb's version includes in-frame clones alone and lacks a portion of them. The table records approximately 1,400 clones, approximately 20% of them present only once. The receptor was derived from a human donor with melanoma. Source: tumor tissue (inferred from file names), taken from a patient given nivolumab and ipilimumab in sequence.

The CDR3 region has the DNA TGTGCCAGCAGCTTGGAGGGGACAGGGGGGAGACAAGAGACCCAGTACTTC. Translated: CASSLEGTGGRQETQYF. The chain employs TRBV11-3 and TRBJ2-5, with 11 bases aligning to TRBD1. Germline lookup yields CDR1 SGHNT and CDR2 YENEEA. Trimming removed 3 bases from V and 2 bases from J; junction bases left unmatched: 8. The CDR3 spans 17 residues.